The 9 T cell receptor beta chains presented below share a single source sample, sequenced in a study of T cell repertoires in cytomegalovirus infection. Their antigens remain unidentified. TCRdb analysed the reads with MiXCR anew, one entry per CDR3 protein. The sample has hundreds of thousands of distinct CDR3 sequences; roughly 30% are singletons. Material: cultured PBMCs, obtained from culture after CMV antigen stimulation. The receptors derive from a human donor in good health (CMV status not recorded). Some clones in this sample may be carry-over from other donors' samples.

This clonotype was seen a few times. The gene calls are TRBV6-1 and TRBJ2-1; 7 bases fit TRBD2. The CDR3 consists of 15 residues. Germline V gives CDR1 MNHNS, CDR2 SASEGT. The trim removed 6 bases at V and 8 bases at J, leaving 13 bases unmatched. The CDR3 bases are TGTGCCAGCAGCATCCTTCCGGGAGGTGGGGATGAGCAGTTCTTC. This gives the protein CASSILPGGGDEQFF.

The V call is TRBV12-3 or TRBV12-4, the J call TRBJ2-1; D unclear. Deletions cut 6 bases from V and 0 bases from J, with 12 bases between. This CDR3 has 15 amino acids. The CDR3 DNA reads TGTGCCAGCAGCCCTGACCTGAGCTCCTACAATGAGCAGTTCTTC. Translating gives CASSPDLSSYNEQFF.

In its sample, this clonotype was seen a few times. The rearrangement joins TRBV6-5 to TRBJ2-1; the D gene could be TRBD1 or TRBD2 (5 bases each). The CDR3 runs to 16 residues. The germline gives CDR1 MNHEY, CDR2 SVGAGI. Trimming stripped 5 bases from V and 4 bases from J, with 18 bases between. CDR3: CASSLAGISGYNEQFF. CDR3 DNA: TGTGCCAGCAGTCTAGCAGGGATAAGTGGGTACAATGAGCAGTTCTTC.

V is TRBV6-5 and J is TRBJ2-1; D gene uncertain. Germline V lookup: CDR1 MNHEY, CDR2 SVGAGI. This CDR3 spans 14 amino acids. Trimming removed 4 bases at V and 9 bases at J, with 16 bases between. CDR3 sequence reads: CASSSRPSGGEQFF. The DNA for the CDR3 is TGTGCCAGCAGTTCAAGGCCGTCTGGTGGTGAGCAGTTCTTC.

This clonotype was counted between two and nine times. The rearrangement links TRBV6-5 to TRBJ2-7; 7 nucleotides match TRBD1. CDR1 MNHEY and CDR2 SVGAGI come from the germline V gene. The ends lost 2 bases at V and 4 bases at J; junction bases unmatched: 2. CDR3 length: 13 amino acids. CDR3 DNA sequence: TGTGCCAGCAGTTACCGGGACAGATACGAGCAGTACTTC. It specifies CASSYRDRYEQYF.

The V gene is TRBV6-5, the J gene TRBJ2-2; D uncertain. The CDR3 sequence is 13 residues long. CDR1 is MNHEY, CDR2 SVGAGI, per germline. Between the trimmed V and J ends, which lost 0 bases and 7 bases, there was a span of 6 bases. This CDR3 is CASSYSLSGELFF. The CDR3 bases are TGTGCCAGCAGTTACTCGTTGAGCGGGGAGCTGTTTTTT.

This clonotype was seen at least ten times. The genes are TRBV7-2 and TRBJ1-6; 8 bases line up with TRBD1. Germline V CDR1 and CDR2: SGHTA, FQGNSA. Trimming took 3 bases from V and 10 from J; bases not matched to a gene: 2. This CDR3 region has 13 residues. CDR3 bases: TGTGCCAGCAGCTTCGGACAGGGATCACCCCTCCACTTT. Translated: CASSFGQGSPLHF.

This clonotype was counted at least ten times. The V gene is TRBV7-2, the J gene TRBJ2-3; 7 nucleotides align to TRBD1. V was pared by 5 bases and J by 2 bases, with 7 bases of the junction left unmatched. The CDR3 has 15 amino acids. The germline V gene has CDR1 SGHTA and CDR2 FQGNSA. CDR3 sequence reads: CASSPNGQATDTQYF. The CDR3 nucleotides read TGTGCCAGCAGCCCAAACGGACAGGCCACAGATACGCAGTATTTT.

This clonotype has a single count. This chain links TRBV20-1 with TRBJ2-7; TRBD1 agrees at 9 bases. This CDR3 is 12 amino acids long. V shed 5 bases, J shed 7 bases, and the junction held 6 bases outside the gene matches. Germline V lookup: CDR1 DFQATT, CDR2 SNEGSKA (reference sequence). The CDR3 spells CSARGQGQEQYF. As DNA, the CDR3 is TGCAGTGCTCGAGGACAGGGGCAGGAGCAGTACTTC.